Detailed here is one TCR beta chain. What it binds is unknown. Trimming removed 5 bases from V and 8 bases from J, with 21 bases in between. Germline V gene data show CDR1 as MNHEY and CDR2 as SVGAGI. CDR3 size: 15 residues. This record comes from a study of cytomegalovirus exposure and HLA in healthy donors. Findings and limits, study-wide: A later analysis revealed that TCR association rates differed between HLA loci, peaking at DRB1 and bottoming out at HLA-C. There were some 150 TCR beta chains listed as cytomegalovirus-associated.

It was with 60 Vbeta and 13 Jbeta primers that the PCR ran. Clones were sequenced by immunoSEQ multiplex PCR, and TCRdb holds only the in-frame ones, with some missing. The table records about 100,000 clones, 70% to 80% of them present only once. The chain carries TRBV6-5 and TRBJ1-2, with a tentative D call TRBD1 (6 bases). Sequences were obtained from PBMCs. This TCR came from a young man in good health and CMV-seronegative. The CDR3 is CASSPWGGGGGGYTF. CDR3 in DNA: TGTGCCAGCAGTCCGTGGGGGGGCGGCGGGGGAGGCTACACCTTC.